A single sample is the source of the 29 T cell receptor beta chains below, sequenced in a study of shared clonotypes between healthy human individuals. Naive CD8 cells, CD45RO-negative and positively selected for CCR7, excluded terminally differentiated effector memory CD45RA+ cells. This table comes from immunoSEQ multiplex PCR, and its TCRdb copy is limited to in-frame clones, with some not included. This table has 2 million to 2.5 million clones, about 93% appearing once. The source material was naive CD8+ T cells from PBMCs. The receptor set was obtained from a man aged 18 to 30 in good health. Some clones in this sample may be carry-over from other donors' samples.

The rearrangement links TRBV5-5 to TRBJ1-2; TRBD1 agrees at 9 bases. CDR3 length: 17 amino acids. In germline, CDR1 is SGHKS, CDR2 YYEKEE (reference sequence). V lost 0 bases and J lost 8; bases outside the gene matches: 14. The CDR3: CASSLVSVGDRASGYTF. CDR3 DNA: TGTGCCAGCAGCTTGGTATCCGTTGGGGACAGGGCGAGCGGCTACACCTTC.

This clone showed up just once. The chain combines TRBV5-6 with TRBJ1-5; possible D gene TRBD1, 5 bases. The CDR3 covers 15 residues. CDR1 is SGHDT, CDR2 YYEEEE, per germline. V lost 7 bases, J lost 1 base, and 15 bases lay in between. CDR3 protein: CASGMGGMSNQPQHF. The CDR3 region has the DNA TGTGCCAGCGGGATGGGGGGGATGAGCAATCAGCCCCAGCATTTT. The full variable domain, its missing parts supplied by reference TRBV5-6 and TRBJ1-5, is DAGVTQSPTHLIKTRGQQVTLRCSPKSGHDTVSWYQQALGQGPQFIFQYYEEEERQRGNFPDRFSGHQFPNYSSELNVNALLLGDSALYLCASGMGGMSNQPQHFGDGTRLSIL.

The chain recombines TRBV7-9 with TRBJ1-4; a weak D match, TRBD1 (5 bases). CDR3 size: 14 residues. V dropped 3 bases and J dropped 8 bases, with 13 bases sitting between them. Germline CDR1 reads SEHNR; CDR2 reads FQNEAQ (reference sequence). CDR3 protein: CASSLVGDGEKLFF. The CDR3 coding sequence is TGTGCCAGCAGCTTGGTAGGGGATGGGGAAAAACTGTTTTTT.

The J gene is TRBJ2-1, the V gene TRBV7-8; 9 bases agree with TRBD2. V shed 1 base and J 9 bases; nucleotides not matched to a gene: 19. CDR1 SGHVS and CDR2 FQNEAQ come from the germline V gene. The CDR3 sequence is 19 residues long. The CDR3 DNA reads TGTGCCAGCAGCTTAGGGCTCATAGCGGGAGTTAATTTCTTGGGTGAGCAGTTCTTC. This encodes CASSLGLIAGVNFLGEQFF.

This clone appeared a single time. This chain links TRBV7-6 with TRBJ2-7; D remains ambiguous. Deletions cut 1 base from V and 0 bases from J, with 10 bases between. CDR3 length: 15 amino acids. Germline assignment: CDR1 SGHVS and CDR2 FNYEAQ. The CDR3 DNA reads TGTGCCAGCAGCTTAGTTAGGGCCAACTCCTACGAGCAGTACTTC. Residues: CASSLVRANSYEQYF.

The chain uses TRBV11-2 and TRBJ2-1; 8 positions match TRBD2. Germline CDR1 and CDR2: SGHAT and FQNNGV. With 1 base clipped from V and 5 bases from J, the junction kept 4 bases outside the gene matches. The CDR3 is 15 residues long. The CDR3 region has the DNA TGTGCCAGCAGCTTAGGACTAGCGAAAAACAATGAGCAGTTCTTC. Translation gives CASSLGLAKNNEQFF.

The chain employs TRBV28 and TRBJ2-7, with D perhaps TRBD2 (7 bases). This CDR3 comprises 17 residues. Germline V gene data show CDR1 as MDHEN and CDR2 as SYDVKM. Trimming took 6 bases from V and 5 from J, leaving 26 bases between them. CDR3 nucleotide sequence: TGTGCCAGCAGGGGCCCAGGTGCGGGGGCCGGGATGAACGAGCAGTACTTC. Amino acids: CASRGPGAGAGMNEQYF.

The chain recombines TRBV10-2 with TRBJ2-1; possible D gene TRBD2, 7 bases. The CDR3 length is 13 residues. In germline, CDR1 is WSHSY, CDR2 SAAADI. V shed 8 bases and J shed 9 bases, with 17 bases lying between them. CDR3 sequence: CASGGGGSSEQFF. The CDR3, as DNA: TGCGCCAGCGGGGGGGGCGGCAGCAGTGAGCAGTTCTTC.

This sequence joins TRBV5-8 and TRBJ1-2; D may be TRBD1 (5 bases). The CDR3 is 14 residues long. Per germline, CDR1 SGHTS and CDR2 YDEGEE. Trimming removed 3 bases from V and 3 bases from J, with 12 bases in between. CDR3 DNA: TGTGCCAGCAGCTCTGGGAGGGGCTACTATGGCTACACCTTC. Translating gives CASSSGRGYYGYTF.

Points on this clone: Other DNA sequences from this sample encode an identical CDR3 as well. The chain links TRBV6-4 to TRBJ2-7; D not certain. The CDR3 contains 12 residues. The germline V and J ends were trimmed by 2 bases and 6 bases, with 8 bases remaining between them. In germline, CDR1 is MRHNA, CDR2 SNTAGT. CDR3: CASSDGVGEQYF. The CDR3 DNA reads TGTGCCAGCAGTGACGGCGTGGGCGAGCAGTACTTC.

The chain uses TRBV9 and TRBJ1-4, with TRBD1 as a possible D gene (6 bases). The ends were cut back, 3 bases at V and 6 bases at J, with 18 bases in the middle. Germline V lookup: CDR1 SGDLS, CDR2 YYNGEE. This CDR3 has 16 amino acids. CDR3: CASSAQGSGAYEKLFF. CDR3 nucleotide sequence: TGTGCCAGCAGCGCCCAGGGGTCGGGGGCGTATGAAAAACTGTTTTTT.

The V gene is TRBV7-6, the J gene TRBJ2-2; TRBD1 agrees at 7 bases. Losses at the gene ends were 5 bases for V and 4 bases for J; bases not matched to a gene: 10. The CDR3 sequence is 16 residues long. Germline loops: CDR1 SGHVS, CDR2 FNYEAQ. CDR3 loop: CASSPTGQVFTGELFF. The CDR3, as DNA: TGTGCCAGCAGCCCGACAGGGCAGGTGTTCACCGGGGAGCTGTTTTTT. Filled out from reference TRBV7-6 and TRBJ2-2, the complete variable domain reads GAGVSQSPRYKVTKRGQDVALRCDPISGHVSLYWYRQALGQGPEFLTYFNYEAQQDKSGLPNDRFSAERPEGSISTLTIQRTEQRDSAMYRCASSPTGQVFTGELFFGEGSRLTVL.

This chain joins TRBV4-3 and TRBJ1-1; 8 bases align to TRBD1. The CDR3 has 17 amino acids. Germline V lookup: CDR1 LGHNA, CDR2 YSLEER. V shed 0 bases and J 6 bases; nucleotides not matched to a gene: 12. CDR3 loop: CASSQDPLTGALAEAFF. CDR3 bases: TGCGCCAGCAGCCAAGACCCCTTGACAGGGGCTCTCGCTGAAGCTTTCTTT.

The rearrangement joins TRBV6-5 to TRBJ2-1, with a tentative D call TRBD2 (5 bases). The CDR3 spans 14 residues. CDR1 and CDR2 (germline): MNHEY, SVGAGI. Trimming took 7 bases from V and 0 from J, leaving 10 bases between them. The CDR3 nucleotides are TGTGCCAGCAAACAGCGGAGCTCCTACAATGAGCAGTTCTTC. Translated: CASKQRSSYNEQFF.

This chain connects TRBV27 to TRBJ2-7; 13 nucleotides align to TRBD2. Germline CDR1 reads MNHEY; CDR2 reads SMNVEV (reference sequence). After removal of 11 bases from V and 6 bases from J, the junction contained 7 bases not matched to a gene. The CDR3 covers 13 residues. DNA of the CDR3: TGTGCCTCCGGACTAGCGGGAGTCCCCGAGCAGTACTTC. Its protein product is CASGLAGVPEQYF.

The chain uses TRBV9 and TRBJ2-1; possibly TRBD2 for D (6 bases). This CDR3 contains 15 residues. Germline V CDR1 and CDR2: SGDLS, YYNGEE. Trimming took 1 base from V and 4 from J, leaving 12 bases between them. CDR3 DNA: TGTGCCAGCAGCGTACCCGGGAGTAGGTACAATGAGCAGTTCTTC. It encodes CASSVPGSRYNEQFF.

To note about this clone: In the same sample, other DNA sequences code for this CDR3. This chain uses TRBV9 with TRBJ1-2, with D possibly being TRBD1 (6 bases). Between the trimmed V and J ends, which lost 4 bases and 6 bases, there was a span of 13 bases. Germline lookup yields CDR1 SGDLS and CDR2 YYNGEE. The CDR3 is 13 amino acids. CDR3: CASSPRGGHGYTF. CDR3 DNA: TGTGCCAGCAGCCCGCGGGGGGGGCATGGCTACACCTTC.

V is TRBV7-9 and J is TRBJ1-4; no definite D call. This CDR3 is built from 16 residues. The ends were cut back, 1 base at V and 6 bases at J, with 15 bases in the middle. Germline CDR1 SEHNR, CDR2 FQNEAQ (reference sequence). CDR3 coding DNA: TGTGCCAGCAGCTTAGAAAGCCCCATGGGCCATGAAAAACTGTTTTTT. Its translation: CASSLESPMGHEKLFF.

The chain employs TRBV7-9 and TRBJ2-7, with TRBD1 matching 7 bases. The V segment lost 5 bases and the J segment 6 bases; nucleotides outside the gene matches: 4. The CDR3 loop spans 12 amino acids. Germline V gene lookup returns CDR1 SEHNR and CDR2 FQNEAQ (reference sequence). This CDR3 reads CASSTGVGEQYF. DNA of the CDR3: TGTGCCAGCAGCACAGGGGTAGGCGAGCAGTACTTC.

The V call is TRBV27, the J call TRBJ2-3; D is uncertain. CDR1 and CDR2 (germline): MNHEY, SMNVEV (reference sequence). The CDR3 covers 15 residues. V gave up 2 bases and J gave up 6 bases, with 15 bases separating them. The CDR3 sequence is CASSLRVQLYDTQYF. The CDR3 nucleotides are TGTGCCAGCAGTTTACGGGTCCAGCTGTATGATACGCAGTATTTT.

To note about this clone: Other DNA sequences from this sample encode an identical CDR3 as well. The chain carries TRBV19 and TRBJ2-7; D gene uncertain. V was cut by 3 bases and J by 3 bases, with 9 bases left in between. Germline V lookup: CDR1 LNHDA, CDR2 SQIVND (reference sequence). The CDR3 contains 13 residues. The CDR3, as DNA: TGTGCCAGTAGTATTGGCCCCAGCTACGAGCAGTACTTC. This translates into CASSIGPSYEQYF.

The rearrangement joins TRBV2 to TRBJ2-7, with D possibly TRBD2 on 6 matching bases. The CDR3 contains 15 residues. The V end was cut by 6 bases, the J end by 0 bases, with 15 bases between. Germline V gene sequence: CDR1 SNHLY, CDR2 FYNNEI. The CDR3 here is CASSPVGRVSYEQYF. The CDR3 nucleotides are TGTGCCAGCAGCCCCGTCGGGAGAGTCTCCTACGAGCAGTACTTC.

J is TRBJ2-2 and V is TRBV5-1; D is undetermined. The CDR3 covers 14 residues. V was clipped by 6 bases and J by 0 bases, with 9 bases between them. Germline-derived CDR1 and CDR2 are SGHRS and YFSETQ. In DNA, the CDR3 is TGCGCCAGCACGTCGCTAGCGAACACCGGGGAGCTGTTTTTT. The encoded protein is CASTSLANTGELFF.

The table lists this clone with a count of one. The same CDR3 can be traced to other DNA sequences in this sample. The rearrangement links TRBV7-9 to TRBJ2-1; D is unclear. Germline CDR1 and CDR2: SEHNR and FQNEAQ (reference sequence). This CDR3 contains 11 residues. Trimming removed 5 bases from V and 10 bases from J, with 9 bases in between. The CDR3 DNA is TGTGCCAGCAGCCTATACCGGGAGCAGTTCTTC. Translated, it gives CASSLYREQFF.

V is TRBV9 and J is TRBJ2-5; TRBD1 agrees at 10 bases. Germline CDR1 is SGDLS and CDR2 is YYNGEE. V lost 3 bases, J lost 6 bases, and 17 bases stayed unmatched. The CDR3 extends over 18 amino acids. The CDR3: CASSATGTGVSSLKTQYF. The CDR3 nucleotides read TGTGCCAGCAGCGCTACCGGGACAGGGGTTAGTTCGTTGAAGACCCAGTACTTC. Drawing the rest from reference TRBV9 and TRBJ2-5, the complete variable domain is DSGVTQTPKHLITATGQRVTLRCSPRSGDLSVYWYQQSLDQGLQFLIQYYNGEERAKGNILERFSAQQFPDLHSELNLSSLELGDSALYFCASSATGTGVSSLKTQYFGPGTRLLVL.

The V and J genes are TRBV27 and TRBJ2-7, with 11 bases matching TRBD1. Germline CDR1 MNHEY, CDR2 SMNVEV (reference sequence). The CDR3 totals 17 residues. The ends lost 4 bases at V and 4 bases at J; junction bases unmatched: 12. DNA of the CDR3: TGTGCCAGCAGTTCACGTTACCGGGGACAGGGGGATTACGAGCAGTACTTC. Its protein is CASSSRYRGQGDYEQYF.

This clone was counted a few times. The rearrangement joins TRBV19 to TRBJ2-7; 8 nucleotides line up with TRBD2. The germline CDR1 and CDR2 sequences are LNHDA and SQIVND (reference sequence). J lost 3 bases, V lost 5 bases, and 6 bases had no gene match. This CDR3 contains 14 residues. The chain's CDR3 is CASSLGGLVYEQYF. In DNA, the CDR3 is TGTGCCAGTAGTCTAGGGGGACTAGTCTACGAGCAGTACTTC.

The J gene is TRBJ2-3, the V gene TRBV2, with TRBD2 matching over 7 bases. The CDR3 is 15 residues long. Germline values: CDR1 SNHLY, CDR2 FYNNEI. Trimming at V came to 3 bases and at J to 1 base, leaving 4 bases not matched to a gene. In DNA form, the CDR3 reads TGTGCCAGCAGTGACGGGGGAGGGGGCACAGATACGCAGTATTTT. This gives the protein CASSDGGGGTDTQYF. Supplemented by reference TRBV2 and TRBJ2-3, the full variable domain reads EPEVTQTPSHQVTQMGQEVILRCVPISNHLYFYWYRQILGQKVEFLVSFYNNEISEKSEIFDDQFSVERPDGSNFTLKIRSTKLEDSAMYFCASSDGGGGTDTQYFGPGTRLTVL.

About this clone: Other DNA variants within this sample encode the same CDR3. The chain combines TRBV9 with TRBJ1-3, with D unresolved. This CDR3 has 14 residues. Germline V gives CDR1 SGDLS, CDR2 YYNGEE. Trimming took 2 bases from V and 0 from J, leaving 6 bases between them. CDR3 nucleotides: TGTGCCAGCAGCGTGGGCCCCTCTGGAAACACCATATATTTT. Protein: CASSVGPSGNTIYF.